The 16 T cell receptor beta chains given below trace back to one sample, sequenced in a study of blood T cell repertoires in COVID-19. TCRdb keeps only in-frame clones here, not all; method: immunoSEQ multiplex PCR. The table shows 110,000 to 150,000 clones, with about 76% occurring only once. The sample consisted of peripheral blood. The receptors originated from a human donor in a cohort sampled during active COVID-19.

V gene TRBV9 combines with J gene TRBJ2-7, with 10 bases aligning to TRBD2. Trimming took 0 bases from V and 4 from J; bases not matched to a gene: 4. Looked up from germline, CDR1 is SGDLS and CDR2 is YYNGEE. There are 15 residues in the CDR3. The CDR3: CASSVGVAGGYEQYF. For the CDR3, the DNA is TGTGCCAGCAGCGTAGGGGTAGCGGGGGGATACGAGCAGTACTTC.

The rearrangement links TRBV11-2 to TRBJ2-7; 10 bases are shared with TRBD2. The V gene end was trimmed by 5 bases and the J gene end by 4 bases; junction bases not matched to a gene: 5. The CDR3 extends over 14 amino acids. CDR1 is SGHAT and CDR2 is FQNNGV in the germline V gene. In DNA form, the CDR3 reads TGTGCCAGCAGCCCCGGACTAGCGGTTTACGAGCAGTACTTC. Translated, it gives CASSPGLAVYEQYF.

Comment on this clone: The junction departs from the called germline gene at one end, perhaps through a read error. The chain uses TRBV7-2 and TRBJ2-1; 11 bases line up with TRBD1. The CDR3 is 16 amino acids. Germline CDR1 is SGHTA and CDR2 is FQGNSA. This CDR3 is CASSLASGTGGNEQFF. Here the CDR3 DNA reads TGTGCCAGCAGCCTAGCTTCCGGGACAGGGGGGAATGAGCAGTTCTTC.

The chain joins TRBV5-1 to TRBJ2-1; 9 nucleotides match TRBD2. The CDR3 covers 16 residues. With 3 bases clipped from V and 2 bases from J, the junction kept 6 bases outside the gene matches. Germline CDR1 reads SGHRS; CDR2 reads YFSETQ. CDR3 sequence reads: CASSSTIAGAYNEQFF. The CDR3 coding sequence is TGCGCCAGCAGCTCGACTATAGCGGGAGCCTACAATGAGCAGTTCTTC.

Only one count was recorded for this clone. The gene calls are TRBV5-5 and TRBJ2-3; 8 bases align to TRBD2. The J segment lost 0 bases and the V segment lost 0 bases, leaving 6 bases of the junction unmatched. The CDR3 is 17 residues long. Germline assignment: CDR1 SGHKS and CDR2 YYEKEE (reference sequence). As DNA, the CDR3 is TGTGCCAGCAGCTTGGCCGGGGGGGCGGCTAGCACAGATACGCAGTATTTT. Its protein product is CASSLAGGAASTDTQYF. Full variable domain (rest looked up from reference TRBV5-5 and TRBJ2-3): DAGVTQSPTHLIKTRGQQVTLRCSPISGHKSVSWYQQVLGQGPQFIFQYYEKEERGRGNFPDRFSARQFPNYSSELNVNALLLGDSALYLCASSLAGGAASTDTQYFGPGTRLTVL.

With regard to this clone: The sample holds other DNA sequences that translate to the same CDR3. The chain links TRBV19 to TRBJ1-2; D is undetermined. The V gene's germline CDR1 is LNHDA and CDR2 SQIVND (reference sequence). The CDR3 extends over 14 amino acids. With 4 bases removed from V and 5 bases from J, the gap between germline ends came to 14 bases. CDR3 in amino acids: CASSTSTPLYGYTF. DNA of the CDR3: TGTGCCAGTAGTACTTCGACACCCTTGTATGGCTACACCTTC. Full variable domain (outside the CDR3, taken from reference TRBV19 and TRBJ1-2): DGGITQSPKYLFRKEGQNVTLSCEQNLNHDAMYWYRQDPGQGLRLIYYSQIVNDFQKGDIAEGYSVSREKKESFPLTVTSAQKNPTAFYLCASSTSTPLYGYTFGSGTRLTVV.

V gene TRBV28 combines with J gene TRBJ2-5, with 11 bases aligning to TRBD2. Germline V lookup: CDR1 MDHEN, CDR2 SYDVKM. J was trimmed by 1 base and V by 6 bases; bases with no gene match: 4. This CDR3 region has 15 residues. The chain's CDR3 is CASSPGTSGQETQYF. The CDR3 DNA sequence: TGTGCCAGCAGCCCCGGGACTAGCGGCCAAGAGACCCAGTACTTC.

The rearrangement joins TRBV10-3 to TRBJ2-7; 15 bases are shared with TRBD2. This CDR3 comprises 17 residues. V shed 2 bases, J shed 1 base, and the junction held 3 bases outside the gene matches. Germline V gives CDR1 ENHRY, CDR2 SYGVKD. The CDR3: CAISEPGLAGGSYEQYF. CDR3 bases: TGTGCCATCAGTGAGCCGGGACTAGCGGGAGGATCCTACGAGCAGTACTTC.

This chain connects TRBV28 to TRBJ1-2, with a tentative D call TRBD1 (5 bases). V was pared by 8 bases and J by 3 bases, with 7 bases between. Looked up from germline, CDR1 is MDHEN and CDR2 is SYDVKM. The CDR3 has 11 residues. CDR3 amino acids: CASGQDYGYTF. In DNA form, the CDR3 reads TGTGCCAGCGGACAAGACTATGGCTACACCTTC.

V usage is TRBV11-1 and J usage is TRBJ1-2; the match to TRBD1 covers 7 bases. Germline V gene data show CDR1 as SGHAT and CDR2 as FQDESV (reference sequence). With V trimmed by 2 bases and J by 6 bases, 6 bases remained unmatched. The CDR3 has 14 amino acids. The CDR3 DNA sequence: TGTGCCAGCAGCTTAATCACACAGGGGAATGGCTACACCTTC. Translated: CASSLITQGNGYTF. Filled out from reference TRBV11-1 and TRBJ1-2, the complete variable domain reads EAEVAQSPRYKITEKSQAVAFWCDPISGHATLYWYRQILGQGPELLVQFQDESVVDDSQLPKDRFSAERLKGVDSTLKIQPAELGDSAMYLCASSLITQGNGYTFGSGTRLTVV.

The chain combines TRBV21-1 with TRBJ2-3; the D segment call TRBD2 is taken from the table without a DNA check. TRBV21-1 has pseudogene status. The CDR3 covers 19 residues. As DNA, the CDR3 is TGTGCCAGCATTCCGGAGGGGGGGCTAGCGGGAGGTAGCACAGATACGCAGTATTTT. Its protein product is CASIPEGGLAGGSTDTQYF.

This clone was observed a few times. The chain has TRBV15 and TRBJ2-7, with a possible D match to TRBD2 (5 bases). CDR3 length equals 15 residues. The V end was cut by 0 bases, the J end by 3 bases, with 12 bases between. CDR1 and CDR2 (germline): LNHNV, YYDKDF (reference sequence). The CDR3 loop is CATSRDDGVLYEQYF. Here the CDR3 DNA reads TGTGCCACCAGCAGAGATGACGGGGTCCTCTACGAGCAGTACTTC.

This clone showed up just a few times. V usage is TRBV11-2 and J usage is TRBJ1-1; 7 bases match TRBD1. This CDR3 is 15 amino acids long. V lost 4 bases and J lost 10; bases outside the gene matches: 15. Germline-derived CDR1 and CDR2 are SGHAT and FQNNGV. CDR3 amino acids: CASSSIQGPAVGAFF. CDR3 nucleotides: TGTGCCAGCAGCTCCATACAGGGGCCCGCGGTTGGAGCTTTCTTT.

This clone was seen a few times. This chain links TRBV19 with TRBJ2-7; 11 nucleotides match TRBD1. The CDR3 spans 14 residues. Losses at the gene ends were 5 bases for V and 7 bases for J; bases not matched to a gene: 7. CDR1 LNHDA and CDR2 SQIVND come from the germline V gene (reference sequence). For the CDR3, the DNA is TGTGCCAGTAGTGCCGGACAGGGGGCGTTTGAGCAGTACTTC. Translation gives CASSAGQGAFEQYF.

The CDR3 nucleotides read TGTGCCATCGGGACTAGCTCCTACGAGCAGTACTTC. This sequence encodes CAIGTSSYEQYF. The chain uses TRBV10-3 and TRBJ2-7; 8 nucleotides agree with TRBD2. The J segment lost 0 bases and the V segment lost 8 bases, leaving 0 bases of the junction unmatched. Germline V CDR1 and CDR2: ENHRY, SYGVKD. The CDR3 extends over 12 amino acids.

This clone was picked up many times. The V gene is TRBV19, the J gene TRBJ1-5, with TRBD1 identical over 7 bases. CDR3 size: 17 residues. CDR1 is LNHDA and CDR2 is SQIVND in the germline V gene (reference sequence). The junction had 10 bases not matched to a gene; V was cut back by 2 bases and J by 3 bases. CDR3 amino acids: CASSILAGGQHNQPQHF. The CDR3 DNA reads TGTGCCAGTAGTATACTAGCCGGGGGACAGCACAATCAGCCCCAGCATTTT.